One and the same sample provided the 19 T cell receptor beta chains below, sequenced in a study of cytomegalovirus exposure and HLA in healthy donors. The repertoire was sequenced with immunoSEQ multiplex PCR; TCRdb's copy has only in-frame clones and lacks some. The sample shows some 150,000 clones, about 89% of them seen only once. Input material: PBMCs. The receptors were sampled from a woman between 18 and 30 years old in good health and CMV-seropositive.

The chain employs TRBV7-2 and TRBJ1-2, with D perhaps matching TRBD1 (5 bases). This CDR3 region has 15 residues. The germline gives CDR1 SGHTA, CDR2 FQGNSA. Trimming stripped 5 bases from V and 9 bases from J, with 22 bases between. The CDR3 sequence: CASSLGPGLERSYTF. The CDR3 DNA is TGTGCCAGCAGCCTGGGACCGGGACTTGAACGAAGCTACACCTTC.

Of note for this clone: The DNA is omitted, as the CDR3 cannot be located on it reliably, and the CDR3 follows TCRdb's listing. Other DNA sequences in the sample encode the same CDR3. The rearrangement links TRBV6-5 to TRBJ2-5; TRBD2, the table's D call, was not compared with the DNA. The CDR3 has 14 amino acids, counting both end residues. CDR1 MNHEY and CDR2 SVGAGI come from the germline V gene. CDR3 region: CASSTSGREETQYF.

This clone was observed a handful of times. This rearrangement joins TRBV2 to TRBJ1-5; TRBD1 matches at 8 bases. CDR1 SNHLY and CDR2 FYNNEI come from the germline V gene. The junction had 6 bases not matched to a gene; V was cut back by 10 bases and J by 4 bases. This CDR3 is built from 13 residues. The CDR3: CAIRTGSNQPQHF. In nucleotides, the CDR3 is TGTGCCATAAGGACAGGGTCAAATCAGCCCCAGCATTTT.

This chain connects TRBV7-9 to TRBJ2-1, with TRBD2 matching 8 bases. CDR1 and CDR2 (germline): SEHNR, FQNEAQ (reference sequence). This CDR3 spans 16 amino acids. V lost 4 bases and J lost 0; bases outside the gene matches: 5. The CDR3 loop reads CASSSGSGSSYNEQFF. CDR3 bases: TGTGCCAGCAGCTCAGGGAGCGGGAGCTCCTACAATGAGCAGTTCTTC. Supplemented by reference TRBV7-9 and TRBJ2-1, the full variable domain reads DTGVSQNPRHKITKRGQNVTFRCDPISEHNRLYWYRQTLGQGPEFLTYFQNEAQLEKSRLLSDRFSAERPKGSFSTLEIQRTEQGDSAMYLCASSSGSGSSYNEQFFGPGTRLTVL.

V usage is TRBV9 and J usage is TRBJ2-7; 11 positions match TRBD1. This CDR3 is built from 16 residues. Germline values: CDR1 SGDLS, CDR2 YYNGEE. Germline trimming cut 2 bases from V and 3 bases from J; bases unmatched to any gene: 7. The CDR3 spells CASSVDTGTGGYEQYF. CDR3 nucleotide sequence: TGTGCCAGCAGCGTCGACACCGGGACAGGGGGCTACGAGCAGTACTTC. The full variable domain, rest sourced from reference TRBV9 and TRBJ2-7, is DSGVTQTPKHLITATGQRVTLRCSPRSGDLSVYWYQQSLDQGLQFLIQYYNGEERAKGNILERFSAQQFPDLHSELNLSSLELGDSALYFCASSVDTGTGGYEQYFGPGTRLTVT.

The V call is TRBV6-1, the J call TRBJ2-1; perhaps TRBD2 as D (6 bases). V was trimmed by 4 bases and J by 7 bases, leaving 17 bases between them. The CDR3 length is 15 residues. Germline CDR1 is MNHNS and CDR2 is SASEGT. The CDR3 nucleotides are TGTGCCAGCAGTGTAGTTTTGGGGGGTCGGAATGAGCAGTTCTTC. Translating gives CASSVVLGGRNEQFF.

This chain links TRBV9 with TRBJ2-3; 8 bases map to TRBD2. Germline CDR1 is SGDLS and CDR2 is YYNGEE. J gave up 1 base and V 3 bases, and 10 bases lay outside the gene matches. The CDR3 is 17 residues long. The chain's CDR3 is CASSEGLSGGGTDTQYF. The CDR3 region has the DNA TGTGCCAGCAGCGAGGGCCTGTCCGGGGGGGGCACAGATACGCAGTATTTT. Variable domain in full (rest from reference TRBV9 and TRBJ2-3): DSGVTQTPKHLITATGQRVTLRCSPRSGDLSVYWYQQSLDQGLQFLIQYYNGEERAKGNILERFSAQQFPDLHSELNLSSLELGDSALYFCASSEGLSGGGTDTQYFGPGTRLTVL.

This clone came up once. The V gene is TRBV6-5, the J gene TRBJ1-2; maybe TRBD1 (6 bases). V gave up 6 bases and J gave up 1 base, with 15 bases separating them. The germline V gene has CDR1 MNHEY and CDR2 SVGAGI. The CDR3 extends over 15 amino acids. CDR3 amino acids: CASSLTTGHNYGYTF. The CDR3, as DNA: TGTGCCAGCAGCTTAACGACAGGACATAACTATGGCTACACCTTC.

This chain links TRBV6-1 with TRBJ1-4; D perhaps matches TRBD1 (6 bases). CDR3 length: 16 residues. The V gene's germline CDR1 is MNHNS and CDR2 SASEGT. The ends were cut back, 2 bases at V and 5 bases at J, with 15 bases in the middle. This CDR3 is CASSEPWGGWNEKLFF. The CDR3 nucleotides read TGTGCCAGCAGTGAACCTTGGGGGGGCTGGAATGAAAAACTGTTTTTT.

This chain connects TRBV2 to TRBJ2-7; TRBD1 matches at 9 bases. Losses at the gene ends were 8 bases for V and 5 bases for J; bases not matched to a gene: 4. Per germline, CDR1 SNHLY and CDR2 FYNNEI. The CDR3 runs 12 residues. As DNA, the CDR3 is TGTGCCAGCGGACAGGGGATCCACGAGCAGTACTTC. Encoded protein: CASGQGIHEQYF. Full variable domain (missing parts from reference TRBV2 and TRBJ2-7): EPEVTQTPSHQVTQMGQEVILRCVPISNHLYFYWYRQILGQKVEFLVSFYNNEISEKSEIFDDQFSVERPDGSNFTLKIRSTKLEDSAMYFCASGQGIHEQYFGPGTRLTVT.

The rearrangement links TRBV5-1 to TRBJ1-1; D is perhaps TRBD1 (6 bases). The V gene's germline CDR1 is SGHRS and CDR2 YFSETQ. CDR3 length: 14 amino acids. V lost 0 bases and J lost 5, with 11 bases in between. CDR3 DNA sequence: TGCGCCAGCAGCTTGGCGAACAGGGCGACTGAAGCTTTCTTT. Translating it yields CASSLANRATEAFF.

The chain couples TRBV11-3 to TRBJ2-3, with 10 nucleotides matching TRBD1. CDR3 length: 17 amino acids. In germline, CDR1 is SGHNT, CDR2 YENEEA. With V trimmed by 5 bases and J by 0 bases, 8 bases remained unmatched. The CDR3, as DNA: TGTGCCAGCAGCCTGGGACAGGGGCTACGAAGCACAGATACGCAGTATTTT. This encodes CASSLGQGLRSTDTQYF.

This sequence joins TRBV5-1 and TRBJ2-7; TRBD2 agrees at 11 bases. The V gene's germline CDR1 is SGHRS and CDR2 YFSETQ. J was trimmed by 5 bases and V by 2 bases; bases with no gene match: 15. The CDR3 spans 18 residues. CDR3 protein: CASSFLAGGALSPDEQYF. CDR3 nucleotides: TGCGCCAGCAGCTTTCTAGCGGGAGGTGCTCTTTCGCCGGACGAGCAGTACTTC.

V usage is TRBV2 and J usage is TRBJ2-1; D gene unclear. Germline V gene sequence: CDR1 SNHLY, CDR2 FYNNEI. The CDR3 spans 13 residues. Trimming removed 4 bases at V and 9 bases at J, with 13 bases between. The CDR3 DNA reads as TGTGCCAGCAGTGTAGGCATAGCCACTGAGCAGTTCTTC. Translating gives CASSVGIATEQFF.

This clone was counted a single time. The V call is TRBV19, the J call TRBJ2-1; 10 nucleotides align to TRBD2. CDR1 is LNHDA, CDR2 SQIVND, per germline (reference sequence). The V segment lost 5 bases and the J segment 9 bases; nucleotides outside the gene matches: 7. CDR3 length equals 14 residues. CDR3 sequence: CASSALAGVGEQFF. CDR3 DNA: TGTGCCAGTAGTGCGCTAGCGGGAGTAGGTGAGCAGTTCTTC.

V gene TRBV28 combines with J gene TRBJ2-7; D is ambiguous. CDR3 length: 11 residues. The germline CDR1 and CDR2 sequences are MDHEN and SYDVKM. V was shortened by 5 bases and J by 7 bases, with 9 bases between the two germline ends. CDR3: CASSQSREQYF. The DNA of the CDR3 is TGTGCCAGCAGTCAGAGCAGGGAGCAGTACTTC.

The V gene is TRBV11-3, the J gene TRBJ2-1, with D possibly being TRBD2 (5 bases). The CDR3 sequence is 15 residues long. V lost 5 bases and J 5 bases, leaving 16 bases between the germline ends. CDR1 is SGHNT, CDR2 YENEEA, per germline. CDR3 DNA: TGTGCCAGCAGCCCCTGGGGAGTCGGAAACAATGAGCAGTTCTTC. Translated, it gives CASSPWGVGNNEQFF.

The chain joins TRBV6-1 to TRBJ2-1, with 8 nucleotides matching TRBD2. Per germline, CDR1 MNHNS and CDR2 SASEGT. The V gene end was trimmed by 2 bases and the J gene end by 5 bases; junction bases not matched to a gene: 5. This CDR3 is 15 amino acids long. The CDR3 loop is CASSELGTSDNEQFF. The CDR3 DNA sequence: TGTGCCAGCAGTGAACTAGGGACTAGTGACAATGAGCAGTTCTTC.

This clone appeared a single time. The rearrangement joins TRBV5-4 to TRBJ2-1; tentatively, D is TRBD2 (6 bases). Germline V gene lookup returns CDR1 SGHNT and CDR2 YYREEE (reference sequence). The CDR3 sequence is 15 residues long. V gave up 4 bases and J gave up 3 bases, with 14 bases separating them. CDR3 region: CASSPRRANYNEQFF. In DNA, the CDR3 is TGTGCCAGCAGCCCGCGGAGGGCCAACTACAATGAGCAGTTCTTC.